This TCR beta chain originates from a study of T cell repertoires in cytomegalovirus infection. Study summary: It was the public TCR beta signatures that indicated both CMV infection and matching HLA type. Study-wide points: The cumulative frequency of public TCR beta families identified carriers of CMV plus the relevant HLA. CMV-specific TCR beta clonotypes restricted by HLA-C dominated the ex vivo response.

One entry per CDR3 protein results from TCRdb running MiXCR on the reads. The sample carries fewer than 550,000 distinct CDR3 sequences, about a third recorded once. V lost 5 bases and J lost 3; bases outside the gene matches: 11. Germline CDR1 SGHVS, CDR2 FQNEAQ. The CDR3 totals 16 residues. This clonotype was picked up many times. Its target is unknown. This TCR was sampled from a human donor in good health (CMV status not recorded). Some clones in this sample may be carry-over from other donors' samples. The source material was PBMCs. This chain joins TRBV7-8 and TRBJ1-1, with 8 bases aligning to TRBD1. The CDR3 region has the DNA TGTGCCAGCAGCCAAAAACAGGGGGGGGGCTACACTGAAGCTTTCTTT. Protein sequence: CASSQKQGGGYTEAFF.